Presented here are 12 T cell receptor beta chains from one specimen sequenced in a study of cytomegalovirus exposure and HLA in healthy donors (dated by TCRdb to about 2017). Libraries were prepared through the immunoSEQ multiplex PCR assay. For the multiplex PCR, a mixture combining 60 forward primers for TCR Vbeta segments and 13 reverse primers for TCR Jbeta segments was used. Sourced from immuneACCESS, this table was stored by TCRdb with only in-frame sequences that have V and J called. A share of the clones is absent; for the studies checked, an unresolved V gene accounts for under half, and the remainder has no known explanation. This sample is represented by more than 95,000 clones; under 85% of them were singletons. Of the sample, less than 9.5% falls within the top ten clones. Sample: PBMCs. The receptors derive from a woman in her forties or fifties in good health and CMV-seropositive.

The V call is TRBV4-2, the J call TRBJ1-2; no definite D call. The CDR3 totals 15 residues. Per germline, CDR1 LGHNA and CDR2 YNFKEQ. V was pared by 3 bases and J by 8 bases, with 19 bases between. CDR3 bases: TGTGCCAGCAGCCACAAAGCGCGGGGTCGTGGGGGCTACACCTTC. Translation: CASSHKARGRGGYTF.

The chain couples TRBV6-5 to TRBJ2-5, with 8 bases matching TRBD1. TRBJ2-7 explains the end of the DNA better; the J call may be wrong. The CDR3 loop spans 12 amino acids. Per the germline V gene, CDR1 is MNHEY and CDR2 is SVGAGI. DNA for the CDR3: TGTGCCAGCCGGGACAGGCTCTACGAGCAGTACTTC. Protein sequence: CASRDRLYEQYF.

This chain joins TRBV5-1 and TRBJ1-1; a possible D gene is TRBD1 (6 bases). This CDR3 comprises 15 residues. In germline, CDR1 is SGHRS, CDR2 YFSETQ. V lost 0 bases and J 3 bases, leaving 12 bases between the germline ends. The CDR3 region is CASSLDPQGYTEAFF. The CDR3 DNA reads TGCGCCAGCAGCTTGGATCCCCAGGGGTACACTGAAGCTTTCTTT.

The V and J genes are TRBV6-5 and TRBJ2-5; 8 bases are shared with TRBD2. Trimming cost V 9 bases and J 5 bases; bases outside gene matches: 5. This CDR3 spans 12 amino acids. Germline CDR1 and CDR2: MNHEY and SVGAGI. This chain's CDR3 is CASRGGWETQYF. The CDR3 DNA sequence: TGTGCCAGTCGGGGGGGGTGGGAGACCCAGTACTTC.

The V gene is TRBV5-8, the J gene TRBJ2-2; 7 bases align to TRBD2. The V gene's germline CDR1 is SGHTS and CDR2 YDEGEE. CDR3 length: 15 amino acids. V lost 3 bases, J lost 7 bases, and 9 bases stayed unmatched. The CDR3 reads CASSSVAGLGGELFF. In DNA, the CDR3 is TGTGCCAGCAGCTCGGTAGCGGGCCTCGGCGGGGAGCTGTTTTTT.

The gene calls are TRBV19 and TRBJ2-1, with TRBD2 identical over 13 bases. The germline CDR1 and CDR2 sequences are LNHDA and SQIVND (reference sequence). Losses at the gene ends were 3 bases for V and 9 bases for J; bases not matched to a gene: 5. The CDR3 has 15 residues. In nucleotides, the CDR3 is TGTGCCAGTAGTATCACTAGCGGGAGGGGGGGTGAGCAGTTCTTC. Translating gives CASSITSGRGGEQFF.

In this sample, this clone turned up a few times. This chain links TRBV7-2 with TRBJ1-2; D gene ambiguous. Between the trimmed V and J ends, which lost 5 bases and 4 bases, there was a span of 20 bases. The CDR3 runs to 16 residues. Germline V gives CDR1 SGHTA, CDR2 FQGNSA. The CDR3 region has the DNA TGTGCCAGCAGCCCCAATCCGGAGGATATGGGCTATGGCTACACCTTC. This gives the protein CASSPNPEDMGYGYTF.

The CDR3 here is CAPSIDRDRGPLDYEQYF. The CDR3 coding sequence is TGTGCCCCCTCGATAGACCGAGACAGGGGGCCCCTCGACTACGAGCAGTACTTC. V and J are TRBV27 and TRBJ2-7, with 10 positions matching TRBD1. The V segment lost 11 bases and the J segment 3 bases; nucleotides outside the gene matches: 22. This CDR3 is 18 amino acids long. The germline V gene encodes CDR1 MNHEY and CDR2 SMNVEV (reference sequence).

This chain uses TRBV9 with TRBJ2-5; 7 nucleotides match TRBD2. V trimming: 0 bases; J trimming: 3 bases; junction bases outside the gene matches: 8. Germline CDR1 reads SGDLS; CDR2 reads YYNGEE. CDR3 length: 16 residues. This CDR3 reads CASSVGSGTGEETQYF. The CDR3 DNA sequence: TGTGCCAGCAGCGTAGGGAGCGGGACTGGGGAAGAGACCCAGTACTTC.

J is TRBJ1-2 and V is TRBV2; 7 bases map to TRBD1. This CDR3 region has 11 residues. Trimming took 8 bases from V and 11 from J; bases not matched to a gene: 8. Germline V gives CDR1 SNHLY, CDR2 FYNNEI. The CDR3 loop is CASGTGAAYTF. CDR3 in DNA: TGTGCCAGCGGCACAGGGGCGGCGTACACCTTC.

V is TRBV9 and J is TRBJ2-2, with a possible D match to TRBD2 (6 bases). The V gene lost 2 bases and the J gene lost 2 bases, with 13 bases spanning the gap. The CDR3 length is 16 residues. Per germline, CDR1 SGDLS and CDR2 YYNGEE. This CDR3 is CASSVSGSGNTGELFF. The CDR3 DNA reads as TGTGCCAGCAGCGTTAGCGGATCGGGAAACACCGGGGAGCTGTTTTTT.

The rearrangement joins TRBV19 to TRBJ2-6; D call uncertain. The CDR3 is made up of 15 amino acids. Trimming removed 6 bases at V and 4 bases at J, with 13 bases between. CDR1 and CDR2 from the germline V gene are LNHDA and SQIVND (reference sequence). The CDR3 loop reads CASRAGHQGANVLTF. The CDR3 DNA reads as TGTGCCAGTAGGGCAGGCCATCAGGGGGCCAACGTCCTGACTTTC.